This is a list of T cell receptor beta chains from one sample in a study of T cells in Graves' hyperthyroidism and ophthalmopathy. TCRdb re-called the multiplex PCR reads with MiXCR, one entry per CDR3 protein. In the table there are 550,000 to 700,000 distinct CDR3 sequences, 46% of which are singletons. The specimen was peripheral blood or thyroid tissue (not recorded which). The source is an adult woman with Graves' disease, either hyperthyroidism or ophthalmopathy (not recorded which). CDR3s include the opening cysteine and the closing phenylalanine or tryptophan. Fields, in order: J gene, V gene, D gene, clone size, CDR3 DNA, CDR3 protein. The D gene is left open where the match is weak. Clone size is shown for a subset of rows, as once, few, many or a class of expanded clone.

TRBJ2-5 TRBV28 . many TGTGCCAGCATAGGCAGGGGAGGGACCCAGTACTTC CASIGRGGTQYF
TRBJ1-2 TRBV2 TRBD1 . TGTGCCAGTACAGGGGGACTCTATGGCTACACCTTC CASTGGLYGYTF
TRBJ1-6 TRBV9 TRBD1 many TGTGCCAGCAGCGTAGCGGGACAGGGGGACTCACCCCTCCACTTT CASSVAGQGDSPLHF
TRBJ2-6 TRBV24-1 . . TGTGCCACCAGTGCCCAGGGATCTGGGGCCAACGTCCTGACTTTC CATSAQGSGANVLTF
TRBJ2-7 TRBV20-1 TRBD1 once TGCAGTGCTCAAGAGTGGAACAGGGGGCACGAGGAGTACTTC CSAQEWNRGHEEYF
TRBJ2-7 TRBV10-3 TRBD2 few TGTGCCACCCGTTTAGCGGGAGGCTACTACGAGCAGTACTTC CATRLAGGYYEQYF
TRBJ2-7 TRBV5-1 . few TGCGCCAGCACCCTGGACCGAAACTACGAGCAGTACTTC CASTLDRNYEQYF
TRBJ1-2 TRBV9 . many TGTGCCGCCATAGCGGATCGGGGCTATGGCTACACCTTC CAAIADRGYGYTF
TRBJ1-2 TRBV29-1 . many TGCAGCGCCCTAAGTTTAAACAGCTATGGCTACACCTTC CSALSLNSYGYTF
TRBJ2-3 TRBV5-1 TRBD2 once TGCGCCAGCAGCTTGGCAGCGGGAAAGTACTCAGATACGCAGTATTTT CASSLAAGKYSDTQYF
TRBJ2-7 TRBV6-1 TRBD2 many TGTGCCAGCAGACCGGGACTAGCGGGAGGATCATGGGCCTACGAGCAGTACTTC CASRPGLAGGSWAYEQYF
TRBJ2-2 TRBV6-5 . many TGTGCCAGCAGTTACGGGTCAGGCGGAGGGGAGCTGTTTTTT CASSYGSGGGELFF
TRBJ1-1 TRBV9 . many TGTGCCAGCAGCGTAGATTCCACTGAAGCTTTCTTT CASSVDSTEAFF
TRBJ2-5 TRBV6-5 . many TGTGCCAGCAGTTACTCGTTAGGGGCACAAGAGACCCAGTACTTC CASSYSLGAQETQYF
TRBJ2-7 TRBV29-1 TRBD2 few TGCAGCGTCAAGCGGGAGGGCCCCGAGCAGTACTTC CSVKREGPEQYF
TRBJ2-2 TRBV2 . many TGTGCCAGCAGTCAACTCGAAAGGACCGGGGAGCTGTTTTTT CASSQLERTGELFF
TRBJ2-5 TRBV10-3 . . TGTGCCATCAGATCTGACGGGGGAACAGGAACGTACCAAGAGACCCAGTACTTC CAIRSDGGTGTYQETQYF
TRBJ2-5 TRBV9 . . TGTGCCAGCAGCGACCGGGAGATGGCACAAGAGACCCAGTACTTC CASSDREMAQETQYF
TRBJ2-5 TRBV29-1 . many TGCAGCGTAAAAGGATCCCAAGAGACCCAGTACTTC CSVKGSQETQYF
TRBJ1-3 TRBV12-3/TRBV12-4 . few TGTGCCAGCAAAGACCGGGACAAGGCCCTCTCGTCGGGAAACACCATATATTTT CASKDRDKALSSGNTIYF
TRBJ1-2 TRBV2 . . TGTGCCAGCAGTGAAAGGGGCAGCGGGTATGGTGGCTACACCTTC CASSERGSGYGGYTF
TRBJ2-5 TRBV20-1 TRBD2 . TGCAGTGCTAGTGGTACTAGCGGGAATCGGGAGACCCAGTACTTC CSASGTSGNRETQYF
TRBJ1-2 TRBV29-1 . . TGCAGCGTTGAATCTTCCTCCCGGGGCTACACCTTC CSVESSSRGYTF
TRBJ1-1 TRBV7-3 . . TGTGCCAGCAGTTTGAACAGTGGAAACACTGAAGCTTTCTTT CASSLNSGNTEAFF
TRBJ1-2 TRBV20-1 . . TGCAGCCAAGGCCCCCGTGGCAGGGTAGCTAACTATGGCTACACCTTC CSQGPRGRVANYGYTF
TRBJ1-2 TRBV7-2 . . TGTGCCACCAGTTCGGGGGTAGCAGGAAACACCTTC CATSSGVAGNTF
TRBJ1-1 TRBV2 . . TGTGCCAGCAGTGAAAGCGGGAGGGTGGACATGAACACTGAAGCTTTCTTT CASSESGRVDMNTEAFF
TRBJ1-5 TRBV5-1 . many TGCGCCAGCAGCTTATTGGGAGCTCCGGATCAGCCCCAGCATTTT CASSLLGAPDQPQHF
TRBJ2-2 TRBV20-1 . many TGCAGTGCTAGAGGTATCCCCCCCAGGGGAGAGTCGAACACCGGGGAGCTGTTTTTT CSARGIPPRGESNTGELFF
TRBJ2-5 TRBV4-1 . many TGCGCCAGCAGCCAACCGTCTCGAGGCACAAGGGAGACCCAGTACTTC CASSQPSRGTRETQYF
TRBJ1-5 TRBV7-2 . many TGTGCCAGCAGCTTACTTGGAAGGTATAGCAATCAGCCCCAGCATTTT CASSLLGRYSNQPQHF
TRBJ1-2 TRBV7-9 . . TGTGCCAGCAGCTCAACAAACCCCAGTATATCTGGGGCCAACTATGGCTACACCTTC CASSSTNPSISGANYGYTF
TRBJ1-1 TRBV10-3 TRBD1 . TGTGCCATCAGTGAGCCGAGACAGGGGCGGTACACTGAAGCTTTCTTT CAISEPRQGRYTEAFF
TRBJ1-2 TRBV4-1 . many TGCGCCAGCAGCCAAGTCAACTCCCCGTCGAGCTACACCTTC CASSQVNSPSSYTF
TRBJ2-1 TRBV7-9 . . TGTGCCAGCAGCTTGTTGATCGATGAGCAGTTCTTC CASSLLIDEQFF
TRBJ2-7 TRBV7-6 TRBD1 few TGTGCCAGCAGCTTAGGAGGACAGGTGGACGAGCAGTACTTC CASSLGGQVDEQYF
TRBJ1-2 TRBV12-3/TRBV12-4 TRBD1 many TGTGCCAGCAGTTACAGGGGGATCTTCTATGGCTACACCTTC CASSYRGIFYGYTF
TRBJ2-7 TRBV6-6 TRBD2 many TGTGCCAGCCCTAAAGTGGGGTCCGGGACTAGCGGGAGCTACGAGCAGTACTTC CASPKVGSGTSGSYEQYF
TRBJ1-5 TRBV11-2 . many TGTGCCAGCAGCTTAGATCCCGAAGATCAGCCCCAGCATTTT CASSLDPEDQPQHF
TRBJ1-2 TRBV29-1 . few TGCAGCGCCCTGGGTGATTATGGCTACACCTTC CSALGDYGYTF
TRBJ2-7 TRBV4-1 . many TGCGCCAGCAGCCAAGGAGTGGGAGTTGGCTACGAGCAGTACTTC CASSQGVGVGYEQYF
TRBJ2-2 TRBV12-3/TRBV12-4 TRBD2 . TGTGCCAGCAGCCTAGGACTAGCGGGAGTAAGAGCCGGGGAGCTGTTTTTT CASSLGLAGVRAGELFF
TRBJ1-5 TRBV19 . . TGTGCCAGCAGAGCCTCATCTAGCAATCAGCCCCAGCATTTT CASRASSSNQPQHF
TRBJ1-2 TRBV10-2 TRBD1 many TGCGCCAGCAGTCTACAGGGGTATGGCTACACCTTC CASSLQGYGYTF
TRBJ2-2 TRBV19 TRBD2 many TGTGCCAGTAGTGCCAGGACTAGCGGGAGCTGGAACACCGGGGAGCTGTTTTTT CASSARTSGSWNTGELFF